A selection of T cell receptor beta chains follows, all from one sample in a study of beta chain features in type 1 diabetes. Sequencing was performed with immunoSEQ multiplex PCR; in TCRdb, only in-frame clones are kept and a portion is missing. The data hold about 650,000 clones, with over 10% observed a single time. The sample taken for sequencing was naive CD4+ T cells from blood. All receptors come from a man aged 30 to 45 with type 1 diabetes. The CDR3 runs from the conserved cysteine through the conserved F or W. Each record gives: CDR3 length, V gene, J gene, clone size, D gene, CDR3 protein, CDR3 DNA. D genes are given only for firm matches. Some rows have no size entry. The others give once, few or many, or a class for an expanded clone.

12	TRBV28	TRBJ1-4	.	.	CASSGQGEKLFF	TGTGCCAGCAGTGGGCAGGGTGAGAAACTGTTTTTT
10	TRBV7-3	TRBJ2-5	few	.	CAEDGETQYF	TGTGCCGAGGACGGGGAGACCCAGTACTTC
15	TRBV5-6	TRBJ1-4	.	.	CASSLDFATNEKLFF	TGTGCCAGCAGCTTGGACTTTGCAACTAATGAAAAACTGTTTTTT
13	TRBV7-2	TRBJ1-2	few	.	CASSPGRSYGYTF	TGTGCCAGCAGCCCAGGGCGGAGCTATGGCTACACCTTC
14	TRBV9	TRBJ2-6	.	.	CASSVASGANVLTF	TGTGCCAGCAGCGTAGCCTCTGGGGCCAACGTCCTGACTTTC
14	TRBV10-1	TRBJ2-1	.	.	CASSESEGYNEQFF	TGCGCCAGCAGTGAGTCTGAGGGGTACAATGAGCAGTTCTTC
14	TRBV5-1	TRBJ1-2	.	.	CASSLTTEFYGYTF	TGCGCCAGCAGCTTGACCACGGAATTCTATGGCTACACCTTC
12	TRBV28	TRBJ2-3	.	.	CASSSREDTQYF	TGTGCCAGCAGTTCTCGGGAGGATACGCAGTATTTT
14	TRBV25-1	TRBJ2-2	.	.	CASSHRVGTRELFF	TGTGCCAGCAGCCACAGGGTCGGCACCAGGGAGCTGTTTTTT
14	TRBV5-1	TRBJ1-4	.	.	CASSLTAGERQLFF	TGCGCCAGCAGCTTGACAGCCGGTGAACGACAACTGTTTTTT
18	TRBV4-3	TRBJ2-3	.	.	CASSQGPGAGLSTDTQYF	TGCGCCAGCAGCCAGGGCCCGGGCGCAGGATTGAGCACAGATACGCAGTATTTT
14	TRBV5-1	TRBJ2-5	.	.	CASSPSQTQETQYF	TGCGCCAGCAGCCCGAGTCAGACGCAAGAGACCCAGTACTTC
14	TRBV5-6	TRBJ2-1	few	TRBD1	CASSMTGGYNEQFF	TGTGCCAGCAGCATGACAGGGGGCTACAATGAGCAGTTCTTC
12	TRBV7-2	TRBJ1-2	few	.	CASSAIRNGYTF	TGTGCCAGCAGCGCTATCAGGAATGGCTACACCTTC
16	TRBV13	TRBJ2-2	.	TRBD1	CASSLWGQPNTGELFF	TGTGCCAGCAGCCTGTGGGGACAGCCTAACACCGGGGAGCTGTTTTTT
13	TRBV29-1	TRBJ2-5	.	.	CSVRGNEGETQYF	TGCAGCGTTCGCGGGAATGAGGGGGAGACCCAGTACTTC
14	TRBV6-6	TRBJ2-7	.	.	CASSDRPGEYEQYF	TGTGCCAGCAGTGACAGACCCGGGGAATACGAGCAGTACTTC
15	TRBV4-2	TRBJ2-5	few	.	CASSQEGAQFETQYF	TGTGCCAGCAGCCAAGAGGGGGCGCAATTCGAGACCCAGTACTTC
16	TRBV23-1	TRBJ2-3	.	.	CASSQPGRLDTDTQYF	TGCGCCAGCAGTCAACCGGGACGACTTGACACAGATACGCAGTATTTT
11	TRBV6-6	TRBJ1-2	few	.	CASSHQGGYTF	TGTGCCAGCAGTCATCAGGGAGGCTACACCTTC
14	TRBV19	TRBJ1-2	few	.	CASSIDRSAVGYTF	TGTGCCAGTAGTATAGATCGGTCGGCCGTCGGCTACACCTTC
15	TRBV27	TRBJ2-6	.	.	CASSQQVSGANVLTF	TGTGCCAGCAGCCAGCAGGTGTCCGGGGCCAACGTCCTGACTTTC
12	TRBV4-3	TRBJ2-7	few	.	CASSQALNEQYF	TGCGCCAGCAGCCAAGCCCTTAACGAGCAGTACTTC
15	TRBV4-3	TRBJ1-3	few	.	CASSQGHPSGNTIYF	TGCGCCAGCAGCCAAGGACACCCCTCTGGAAACACCATATATTTT
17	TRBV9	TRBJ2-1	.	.	CASSVVGGASSYNEQFF	TGTGCCAGCAGCGTAGTAGGAGGGGCTTCTTCCTACAATGAGCAGTTCTTC
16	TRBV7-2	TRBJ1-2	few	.	CASSQAGYEHGYGYTF	TGTGCCAGCAGCCAAGCGGGGTATGAGCATGGGTATGGCTACACCTTC
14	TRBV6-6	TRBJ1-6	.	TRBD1	CAISPQGLGSPLHF	TGTGCCATTTCTCCACAGGGGTTGGGATCACCCCTCCACTTT
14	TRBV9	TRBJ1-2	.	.	CASSKDLANYGYTF	TGTGCCAGCAGCAAGGATTTGGCTAACTATGGCTACACCTTC
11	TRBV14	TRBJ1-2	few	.	CASSHGVGYTF	TGTGCCAGCAGCCACGGGGTTGGCTACACCTTC
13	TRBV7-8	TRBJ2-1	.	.	CASSLGPYNEQFF	TGTGCCAGCAGCTTAGGGCCCTACAATGAGCAGTTCTTC
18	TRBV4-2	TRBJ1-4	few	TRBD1	CASSLPTGLGNNDEKLFF	TGTGCCAGCAGCTTACCGACAGGGCTGGGGAATAATGATGAAAAACTGTTTTTT
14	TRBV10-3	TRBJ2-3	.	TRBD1	CATRDRTGADTQYF	TGTGCCACTCGGGACCGCACAGGGGCAGATACGCAGTATTTT
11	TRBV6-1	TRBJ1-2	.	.	CASSEKLGYTF	TGTGCCAGCAGTGAAAAGTTGGGCTACACCTTC
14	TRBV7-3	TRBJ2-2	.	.	CASSLRQNTGELFF	TGTGCCAGCAGCTTACGGCAGAACACCGGGGAGCTGTTTTTT